The next 4 T cell receptor beta chains were all read from a single sample in a study of a mutant IDH1 vaccine in newly diagnosed glioma (dated by TCRdb to the early 2020s). The library relied on the immunoSEQ multiplex PCR assay. As stored in TCRdb, this immuneACCESS dataset retains in-frame rearrangements with V and J assigned. A fraction of the clones does not appear; measured against another copy, unresolved V genes explain less than half of the discrepancy, and the remainder lacks a known reason. This sample comprises roughly 19,000 clones, approximately 85% of them detected only once. Jointly, the top ten make up roughly 5.9% of the sample. The intended sense of this specimen's time point label: baseline, week 1 (first vaccination visit). Taken with the paper, the label for treatment or condition translates to: pre-vaccination baseline after standard-of-care therapy. The sequencing used PBMCs, collected from a glioma patient treated with radiotherapy, temozolomide or both. These receptors all come from a man between 35 and 55 years old with glioma.

The chain links TRBV5-4 to TRBJ2-3; 10 bases are a match to TRBD1. The CDR3 has 17 amino acids. The germline CDR1 and CDR2 sequences are SGHNT and YYREEE (reference sequence). V was clipped by 4 bases and J by 4 bases; unmatched bases: 12. CDR3: CASSQARQGARADTQYF. DNA of the CDR3: TGTGCCAGCAGCCAGGCCCGACAGGGGGCGAGGGCAGATACGCAGTATTTT.

This clone was seen just once. Here the CDR3 reads CASSQGLGNTEAFF. CDR3 sequence (DNA): TGTGCCAGTAGCCAGGGTTTGGGGAACACTGAAGCTTTCTTT. The chain couples TRBV19 to TRBJ1-1; TRBD1 is a possible D gene (5 bases). The CDR3 runs 14 residues. Germline loops: CDR1 LNHDA, CDR2 SQIVND (reference sequence). The V end was cut by 6 bases, the J end by 1 base, with 12 bases between. The full variable domain, completed using reference TRBV19 and TRBJ1-1, is DGGITQSPKYLFRKEGQNVTLSCEQNLNHDAMYWYRQDPGQGLRLIYYSQIVNDFQKGDIAEGYSVSREKKESFPLTVTSAQKNPTAFYLCASSQGLGNTEAFFGQGTRLTVV.

This clone was picked up a small number of times. The chain links TRBV2 to TRBJ1-1, with D uncertain. The CDR3 is 14 residues long. Per germline, CDR1 SNHLY and CDR2 FYNNEI. The V end was cut by 6 bases, the J end by 6 bases, with 17 bases between. The CDR3 loop reads CASRFQEGGPEAFF. For the CDR3, the DNA is TGTGCCAGCAGGTTTCAGGAGGGCGGCCCTGAAGCTTTCTTT.

This clone was found a few times. V and J are TRBV15 and TRBJ1-1, with D unclear. The CDR3 contains 12 residues. V dropped 3 bases and J dropped 2 bases, with 4 bases sitting between them. The V gene's germline CDR1 is LNHNV and CDR2 YYDKDF (reference sequence). The CDR3 loop reads CATSRENTEAFF. CDR3 DNA sequence: TGTGCCACCAGCAGGGAAAACACTGAAGCTTTCTTT.